What follows are 27 T cell receptor beta chains derived from one specimen sequenced in a study of cytomegalovirus exposure and HLA in healthy donors. Primers for the PCR totalled 60 Vbeta and 13 Jbeta. Sequencing was performed with immunoSEQ multiplex PCR; in TCRdb, only in-frame clones are kept and a portion is missing. This sample has 160,000 or so clones, with about four fifths found just once. The sample comprised PBMCs. These receptors were collected from a man aged 25 to 40 in good health and CMV-seronegative.

J is TRBJ1-2 and V is TRBV28; 7 bases agree with TRBD1. Germline V gives CDR1 MDHEN, CDR2 SYDVKM. The CDR3 runs 14 residues. Losses at the gene ends were 6 bases for V and 2 bases for J; bases not matched to a gene: 6. As DNA, the CDR3 is TGTGCCAGCAGGAACAGGGGTTTAAACTATGGCTACACCTTC. It encodes CASRNRGLNYGYTF.

The V gene is TRBV6-4, the J gene TRBJ1-4, with D maybe TRBD1 (6 bases). Deletions cut 6 bases from V and 8 bases from J, with 16 bases between. Germline values: CDR1 MRHNA, CDR2 SNTAGT. The CDR3 contains 14 residues. The chain's CDR3 is CASRSRGRGEKLFF. The CDR3 coding sequence is TGTGCCAGCAGGAGCAGGGGAAGAGGAGAAAAACTGTTTTTT.

This chain links TRBV6-5 with TRBJ2-5; perhaps TRBD1 as D (6 bases). CDR1 is MNHEY, CDR2 SVGAGI, per germline. V lost 5 bases and J 1 base, leaving 11 bases between the germline ends. This CDR3 region has 14 residues. In nucleotides, the CDR3 is TGTGCCAGCAGTCCGGGACACCTCCAAGAGACCCAGTACTTC. Translated: CASSPGHLQETQYF.

This chain joins TRBV15 and TRBJ1-2; 12 bases align to TRBD1. Germline V CDR1 and CDR2: LNHNV, YYDKDF (reference sequence). The CDR3 has 17 amino acids. The J segment lost 8 bases and the V segment lost 5 bases, leaving 15 bases of the junction unmatched. The DNA for the CDR3 is TGTGCCACCAGCCCTGAGTCCCAGGGACAGGGGGCTTGGGGCTACACCTTC. Its protein product is CATSPESQGQGAWGYTF.

This chain uses TRBV11-2 with TRBJ2-1; 7 positions agree with TRBD1. In germline, CDR1 is SGHAT, CDR2 FQNNGV. V lost 3 bases to trimming and J lost 4 bases; unmatched junction nucleotides: 12. The CDR3 has 17 residues. The CDR3 DNA reads as TGTGCCAGCAGCTTCTTGGGGGTCCGGGACAGATACAATGAGCAGTTCTTC. It specifies CASSFLGVRDRYNEQFF.

The chain links TRBV6-5 to TRBJ1-4; the D is unclear. V was shortened by 5 bases and J by 13 bases, with 20 bases between the two germline ends. The V gene's germline CDR1 is MNHEY and CDR2 SVGAGI. The CDR3 has 14 amino acids. The CDR3 DNA reads TGTGCCAGCAGTCCGACCTTCTTCCAGGCCTCACTGTTTTTT. The encoded protein is CASSPTFFQASLFF.

The rearrangement joins TRBV5-1 to TRBJ2-7; TRBD1 matches at 9 bases. This CDR3 is 14 amino acids long. CDR1 is SGHRS, CDR2 YFSETQ, per germline. V trimming: 4 bases; J trimming: 2 bases; junction bases outside the gene matches: 4. In DNA, the CDR3 is TGCGCCAGCAGCCTCGGGACAGGGACCTACGAGCAGTACTTC. Protein: CASSLGTGTYEQYF.

V is TRBV28 and J is TRBJ1-3; no firm D call. V lost 5 bases to trimming and J lost 2 bases, with 13 bases between them. This CDR3 comprises 15 residues. The germline V gene encodes CDR1 MDHEN and CDR2 SYDVKM. CDR3 sequence (DNA): TGTGCCAGCAGTCCCCCTAGATCCCCTGGAAACACCATATATTTT. Translating gives CASSPPRSPGNTIYF.

The V call is TRBV28, the J call TRBJ1-2; D uncertain. In germline, CDR1 is MDHEN, CDR2 SYDVKM. Trimming took 10 bases from V and 1 from J, leaving 16 bases between them. The CDR3 contains 14 residues. CDR3: CATTKGRINYGYTF. The DNA for the CDR3 is TGTGCCACCACGAAAGGGAGGATTAACTATGGCTACACCTTC.

The V call is TRBV6-1, the J call TRBJ1-1, with a weak D call TRBD1 (5 bases). Germline lookup yields CDR1 MNHNS and CDR2 SASEGT. V lost 5 bases, J lost 4 bases, and 17 bases lay in between. This CDR3 comprises 15 residues. The chain's CDR3 is CASSLTLGGRTEAFF. Written as DNA, the CDR3 is TGTGCCAGCAGTCTCACCCTCGGGGGACGCACTGAAGCTTTCTTT.

The chain joins TRBV29-1 to TRBJ2-2, with 15 bases aligning to TRBD2. V dropped 6 bases and J dropped 4; count of bases not matched to a gene: 6. The CDR3 extends over 16 amino acids. CDR1 is SQVTM, CDR2 ANQGSEA, per germline. The CDR3 region is CSVGLAGGPGTGELFF. The CDR3 nucleotides read TGCAGCGTCGGACTAGCGGGAGGGCCGGGCACCGGGGAGCTGTTTTTT.

The V gene is TRBV5-1, the J gene TRBJ1-2, with a weak D call TRBD1 (5 bases). Germline CDR1 SGHRS, CDR2 YFSETQ. CDR3 length: 13 amino acids. Trimming removed 0 bases from V and 7 bases from J, with 10 bases in between. Here the CDR3 reads CASSLGGDGGYTF. The CDR3 nucleotides are TGCGCCAGCAGCTTGGGGGGGGACGGTGGCTACACCTTC.

The sample holds a few counts of this clone. This rearrangement joins TRBV5-1 to TRBJ2-2; maybe TRBD2 (5 bases). The CDR3 spans 15 residues. With 4 bases removed from V and 2 bases from J, the gap between germline ends came to 12 bases. CDR1 and CDR2 (germline): SGHRS, YFSETQ. The CDR3 bases are TGCGCCAGCAGCCGACCGGAGGTTAACACCGGGGAGCTGTTTTTT. Amino acids: CASSRPEVNTGELFF.

This chain joins TRBV7-9 and TRBJ1-1; D gene unclear. There are 15 residues in the CDR3. Trimming left V 5 bases short and J 0 bases short, with 13 bases between. CDR1 and CDR2 from the germline V gene are SEHNR and FQNEAQ (reference sequence). Here the CDR3 reads CASSPRRVLNTEAFF. Here the CDR3 DNA reads TGTGCCAGCAGCCCCCGCCGGGTCCTGAACACTGAAGCTTTCTTT.

This clone was recorded once. This chain connects TRBV6-1 to TRBJ1-1; weak D call: TRBD1 (6 bases). The CDR3 spans 11 residues. Trimming stripped 5 bases from V and 11 bases from J, with 12 bases between. From germline, CDR1 is MNHNS and CDR2 SASEGT. DNA of the CDR3: TGTGCCAGCAGTCTCACAGGGTGGGCTTTCTTT. The encoded protein is CASSLTGWAFF.

The CDR3 DNA follows: TGCGCCAGCAACAGGGGGGGGAGCTACGAGCAGTACTTC. This translates into CASNRGGSYEQYF. This chain joins TRBV5-1 and TRBJ2-7, with D possibly TRBD1 on 8 matching bases. V was pared by 6 bases and J by 3 bases, with 13 bases between. CDR3 length: 13 amino acids. The germline gives CDR1 SGHRS, CDR2 YFSETQ.

The chain employs TRBV10-3 and TRBJ2-1; D possibly corresponds to TRBD2 (5 bases). Germline V gene sequence: CDR1 ENHRY, CDR2 SYGVKD. The CDR3 has 11 amino acids. V shed 2 bases and J shed 10 bases, with 6 bases lying between them. CDR3 sequence reads: CAISETGEQFF. The CDR3 DNA sequence: TGTGCCATCAGTGAGACGGGGGAGCAGTTCTTC.

V gene TRBV29-1 combines with J gene TRBJ2-1; no clear D gene. CDR1 and CDR2 from the germline V gene are SQVTM and ANQGSEA. With 5 bases removed from V and 0 bases from J, the gap between germline ends came to 11 bases. The CDR3 totals 14 residues. The CDR3 spells CSVMNILSYNEQFF. The DNA of the CDR3 is TGCAGCGTTATGAACATCCTCTCCTACAATGAGCAGTTCTTC.

The V call is TRBV5-4, the J call TRBJ1-2, with TRBD1 matching 11 bases. The junction had 9 bases not matched to a gene; V was cut back by 1 base and J by 7 bases. The V gene's germline CDR1 is SGHNT and CDR2 YYREEE (reference sequence). The CDR3 is 16 amino acids. The CDR3 loop is CASSLSGTGGILGYTF. The CDR3 nucleotides are TGTGCCAGCAGCTTGTCTGGGACAGGGGGAATTCTTGGCTACACCTTC.

The V call is TRBV7-9, the J call TRBJ2-7; 7 bases are shared with TRBD1. Trimming removed 1 base from V and 2 bases from J; junction bases left unmatched: 2. The germline CDR1 and CDR2 sequences are SEHNR and FQNEAQ (reference sequence). This CDR3 region has 14 residues. The DNA for the CDR3 is TGTGCCAGCAGCTTAGTGGGACAGACCTACGAGCAGTACTTC. Its protein is CASSLVGQTYEQYF.

The gene calls are TRBV5-1 and TRBJ2-2; possible D gene TRBD1, 5 bases. CDR1 and CDR2 from the germline V gene are SGHRS and YFSETQ. The CDR3 extends over 15 amino acids. Trimming took 3 bases from V and 0 from J, leaving 9 bases between them. The CDR3 DNA is TGCGCCAGCAGCTATGACAGAGCGAACACCGGGGAGCTGTTTTTT. It yields the protein CASSYDRANTGELFF.

This rearrangement joins TRBV28 to TRBJ1-2, with unresolved D. Trimming left V 5 bases short and J 4 bases short, with 14 bases between. The CDR3 is 14 residues long. CDR1 MDHEN and CDR2 SYDVKM come from the germline V gene. CDR3 coding DNA: TGTGCCAGCAGTCGACGCGGTGTCGGCTATGGCTACACCTTC. Its protein is CASSRRGVGYGYTF.

Here the CDR3 reads CASSPVGGDQPQHF. The DNA for the CDR3 is TGTGCCAGCAGTCCCGTGGGGGGGGATCAGCCCCAGCATTTT. This chain connects TRBV27 to TRBJ1-5; D is perhaps TRBD1 (5 bases). Germline CDR1 and CDR2: MNHEY and SMNVEV (reference sequence). V shed 5 bases and J shed 5 bases, with 13 bases lying between them. The CDR3 sequence is 14 residues long.

The chain links TRBV15 to TRBJ2-5, with 8 bases identical to TRBD2. In germline, CDR1 is LNHNV, CDR2 YYDKDF (reference sequence). V lost 5 bases and J lost 4; bases outside the gene matches: 12. The CDR3 has 16 amino acids. The DNA of the CDR3 is TGTGCCACCAGCCTGGAACGGGGGGGCCTCCGAGAGACCCAGTACTTC. Protein product: CATSLERGGLRETQYF. The full variable domain, in which reference TRBV15 and TRBJ2-5 provide the parts outside the CDR3, is DAMVIQNPRYQVTQFGKPVTLSCSQTLNHNVMYWYQQKSSQAPKLLFHYYDKDFNNEADTPDNFQSRRPNTSFCFLDIRSPGLGDTAMYLCATSLERGGLRETQYFGPGTRLLVL.

The chain is built from TRBV7-3 and TRBJ2-1; D may be TRBD1 (5 bases). Germline V CDR1 and CDR2: SGHTA, FQGTGA. The V end lost 2 bases, the J end lost 8 bases, and 13 bases lay between the germline ends. CDR3 length equals 14 residues. CDR3: CASSLGQGGDEQFF. The CDR3 DNA reads as TGTGCCAGCAGCTTAGGGCAGGGTGGGGATGAGCAGTTCTTC.

The chain employs TRBV7-8 and TRBJ1-2, with TRBD1 matching over 7 bases. The CDR3 length is 16 residues. Trimming removed 0 bases from V and 5 bases from J; junction bases left unmatched: 9. In germline, CDR1 is SGHVS, CDR2 FQNEAQ. This CDR3 reads CASSLADDRERYGYTF. In DNA form, the CDR3 reads TGTGCCAGCAGCTTAGCGGACGACAGGGAGAGATATGGCTACACCTTC.

The chain employs TRBV5-4 and TRBJ2-3; D is perhaps TRBD1 (5 bases). The germline CDR1 and CDR2 sequences are SGHNT and YYREEE (reference sequence). The CDR3 consists of 15 residues. Trimming cost V 1 base and J 7 bases, with 16 bases left between them. Here the CDR3 DNA reads TGTGCCAGCAGCTTGTGGGCAGACACAGGAAATACGCAGTATTTT. It yields the protein CASSLWADTGNTQYF.